The source of this T cell receptor (beta chain) is a study of blood T cell repertoires in COVID-19. Profiling relied on immunoSEQ multiplex PCR, and the TCRdb table lists in-frame clones only, not all of them. Among hundreds of thousands of clones listed, around 85% were seen once. The CDR3 spans 18 residues. Unmatched junction bases numbered 17, after V lost 6 bases and J lost 4 bases. Germline CDR1 and CDR2: SNHLY and FYNNEI. The sequence derives from a woman in her twenties or thirties who had been exposed to COVID-19. The V call is TRBV2, the J call TRBJ2-2; TRBD1 agrees at 7 bases. Sequenced sample: PBMCs or T cells enriched from blood (not recorded which). CDR3 coding DNA: TGTGCCAGCAGCCCCAGACAGGGAATCGATCTGGGCACCGGGGAGCTGTTTTTT. This codes for CASSPRQGIDLGTGELFF. The entire variable domain, with the rest obtained from reference TRBV2 and TRBJ2-2, is as follows: EPEVTQTPSHQVTQMGQEVILRCVPISNHLYFYWYRQILGQKVEFLVSFYNNEISEKSEIFDDQFSVERPDGSNFTLKIRSTKLEDSAMYFCASSPRQGIDLGTGELFFGEGSRLTVL.